Here is one TCR beta chain with its context. The CDR3 contains 10 residues. V gave up 10 bases and J gave up 15 bases, with 16 bases separating them. Germline V gene lookup returns CDR1 MNHEY and CDR2 SVGAGI. Seattle-derived patients entered the study during active infection and were followed longitudinally. The sample originates from a study of blood T cell repertoires in COVID-19. Study-wide context: PBMCs, B-cell-depleted T cells, or T cells provided the cDNA or gDNA that made up the material.

The data were produced by immunoSEQ multiplex PCR, yet TCRdb's version contains in-frame clones alone and is incomplete. The table lists some 130,000 clones, around 89% of them singletons. What was sequenced was peripheral blood. This clonotype was obtained from a man in his sixties with COVID-19, enrolled during active disease. The V and J genes are TRBV6-5 and TRBJ2-1; D is unresolved. CDR3 in amino acids: CATRIPIPFF. The CDR3 DNA sequence: TGTGCCACCCGAATCCCTATACCGTTCTTC.